The 28 T cell receptor beta chains given below trace back to one sample, sequenced in a study of blood T cells in healthy people across ages. Primers used in a second PCR of roughly 6 to 11 cycles were a sample-barcoded 5' primer and a J-beta primer mix. In TCRdb, the 5' RACE reads were re-called with MiXCR into one record per CDR3 protein. The table shows approximately 400,000 distinct CDR3 sequences, with about half occurring only once. Sample: blood. Source of these receptors: a man aged 60-69 years in good health.

Worth noting for this clonotype: An end of the junction does not agree with germline; a read error may underlie this. This sequence joins TRBV29-1 and TRBJ2-3; 7 bases match TRBD2. Germline loops: CDR1 SQVTM, CDR2 ANQGSEA. The CDR3 extends over 15 amino acids. The CDR3 sequence is CSVDLVGGLRDTQYF. CDR3 in DNA: TGCAGCGTTGACCTCGTGGGAGGGCTAAGAGATACACAGTATTTT.

A single count supports this clonotype. The CDR3: CASSYSAGGNREQFF. The CDR3 DNA sequence: TGTGCCAGCAGTTACTCAGCGGGAGGGAACAGAGAGCAGTTCTTC. The chain has TRBV6-5 and TRBJ2-1, with 10 bases aligning to TRBD2. This CDR3 has 15 residues. Germline loops: CDR1 MNHEY, CDR2 SVGAGI. V was pared by 0 bases and J by 10 bases, with 6 bases of the junction left unmatched.

The chain couples TRBV20-1 to TRBJ1-2, with a weak D call TRBD1 (6 bases). V gave up 7 bases and J gave up 7 bases, with 19 bases separating them. There are 13 residues in the CDR3. In germline, CDR1 is DFQATT, CDR2 SNEGSKA (reference sequence). CDR3 region: CSVVGGGAGGYTF. The CDR3 nucleotides read TGCAGTGTCGTGGGGGGGGGCGCAGGTGGCTACACCTTC.

The V gene is TRBV6-5, the J gene TRBJ1-1, with TRBD1 matching over 7 bases. The CDR3 loop spans 15 amino acids. Germline V gene data show CDR1 as MNHEY and CDR2 as SVGAGI. The V segment lost 2 bases and the J segment 3 bases; nucleotides outside the gene matches: 6. The CDR3 region is CASSYDYRGYTEAFF. The CDR3 region has the DNA TGTGCCAGCAGTTACGACTACAGGGGTTACACTGAAGCTTTCTTT.

The chain employs TRBV28 and TRBJ2-3; TRBD1 might be the D (6 bases). The CDR3 loop spans 15 amino acids. Per the germline V gene, CDR1 is MDHEN and CDR2 is SYDVKM. Trimming shortened V by 6 bases and J by 0 bases, and 13 bases separated the two germline ends. CDR3 DNA sequence: TGTGCCAGCAGGCCGACAGGTGCTAGCACAGATACGCAGTATTTT. It codes for CASRPTGASTDTQYF.

In this sample, this clonotype turned up a few times. This chain connects TRBV5-4 to TRBJ2-3; no definite D call. Germline loops: CDR1 SGHNT, CDR2 YYREEE (reference sequence). Trimming shortened V by 4 bases and J by 4 bases, and 10 bases separated the two germline ends. The CDR3 length is 13 residues. CDR3 in DNA: TGTGCCAGCAGCGCCATTCCTCCAGATACGCAGTATTTT. Residues: CASSAIPPDTQYF.

This clonotype showed up just a few times. The gene calls are TRBV18 and TRBJ1-2; TRBD1 might be the D (6 bases). The ends were cut back, 1 base at V and 7 bases at J, with 10 bases in the middle. CDR3 length equals 13 residues. Germline V gene sequence: CDR1 KGHSH, CDR2 LQKENI. Here the CDR3 reads CASSPQEDSGYTF. In DNA, the CDR3 is TGTGCCAGCTCACCACAGGAGGACAGTGGCTACACCTTC.

This chain connects TRBV2 to TRBJ1-2; D possibly corresponds to TRBD1 (5 bases). Germline CDR1 and CDR2: SNHLY and FYNNEI. V was clipped by 3 bases and J by 7 bases, with 12 bases between them. The CDR3 sequence is 13 residues long. As DNA, the CDR3 is TGTGCCAGCAGTGATTTGAGGGGTAGTGGCTACACCTTC. Residues: CASSDLRGSGYTF.

The rearrangement uses TRBV3-1 and TRBJ2-4, with 9 positions matching TRBD1. Germline V lookup: CDR1 LGHDT, CDR2 YNNKEL (reference sequence). The CDR3 is made up of 16 amino acids. Trimming at V came to 5 bases and at J to 0 bases, leaving 5 bases not matched to a gene. The CDR3 protein is CASSSRDRVAKNIQYF. CDR3 nucleotides: TGTGCCAGCAGCTCCCGGGACAGGGTAGCCAAAAACATTCAGTACTTC.

In its sample, this clonotype was seen a few times. The chain links TRBV7-9 to TRBJ2-1; D is undetermined. Germline values: CDR1 SEHNR, CDR2 FQNEAQ (reference sequence). V lost 5 bases and J 8 bases, leaving 16 bases between the germline ends. The CDR3 is made up of 14 amino acids. The CDR3 nucleotides are TGTGCCAGCAGCGCCGGCTTCAATACCGATGAGCAGTTCTTC. Residues: CASSAGFNTDEQFF.

This clonotype was detected once. The chain joins TRBV29-1 to TRBJ2-1; the match to TRBD2 covers 9 bases. Near its end, the DNA agrees better with TRBJ2-7, so the J call may be wrong. Per the germline V gene, CDR1 is SQVTM and CDR2 is ANQGSEA. The length of the CDR3 is 18 residues. The CDR3 region is CSVERGLGLAGDRREQYF. Written as DNA, the CDR3 is TGCAGCGTTGAAAGGGGTTTGGGATTAGCGGGAGACCGTCGCGAGCAGTACTTC.

The chain couples TRBV29-1 to TRBJ1-1; D unclear. Germline CDR1 and CDR2: SQVTM and ANQGSEA. The CDR3 consists of 11 residues. With 7 bases removed from V and 11 bases from J, the gap between germline ends came to 17 bases. The CDR3 protein is CSGSTGGWAFF. The CDR3 DNA is TGCAGCGGGTCGACTGGTGGATGGGCTTTCTTT.

This chain joins TRBV7-2 and TRBJ2-7; D unresolved. With the DNA end fitting TRBJ2-5 better, the J assignment may be wrong. Germline V CDR1 and CDR2: SGHTA, FQGNSA. This CDR3 region has 13 residues. In DNA form, the CDR3 reads TGTGCCAGCAGCTCCACAGACCTGCAGACCCAGTACTTC. It encodes CASSSTDLQTQYF.

As concerns this clonotype: The germline gene is not matched at one end of the junction; a read error may be the cause. V and J are TRBV7-9 and TRBJ1-6; a possible D gene is TRBD1 (5 bases). Per the germline V gene, CDR1 is SEHNR and CDR2 is FQNEAQ (reference sequence). There are 14 residues in the CDR3. DNA for the CDR3: TGTGCCAGCGGCTTAGAAGGGGCCAATTCACCCCTCCACTTT. This codes for CASGLEGANSPLHF.

The sample holds one count of this clonotype. This chain joins TRBV29-1 and TRBJ2-1; 13 nucleotides line up with TRBD2. J was trimmed by 1 base and V by 1 base; bases with no gene match: 13. Germline V gene sequence: CDR1 SQVTM, CDR2 ANQGSEA. CDR3 length equals 20 residues. CDR3 nucleotides: TGCAGCGTTGAAGGGGGTTCCGAGACTAGCGGGAGGTTTTCCTACAATGAGCAGTTCTTC. Residues: CSVEGGSETSGRFSYNEQFF.

This clonotype came up a few times. An end of the junction does not agree with germline; a read error may underlie this. The chain employs TRBV12-3 or TRBV12-4 and TRBJ2-3; possibly TRBD2 for D (5 bases). This CDR3 is 14 amino acids long. In nucleotides, the CDR3 is TGCGCCAGCAGCTGGACTGCTTCTACAGATACGCAGTATTTT. Its protein is CASSWTASTDTQYF.

The J gene is TRBJ2-5, the V gene TRBV20-1; 7 bases map to TRBD2. This CDR3 region has 17 residues. From germline, CDR1 is DFQATT and CDR2 SNEGSKA (reference sequence). V lost 5 bases and J lost 0; bases outside the gene matches: 15. The CDR3 coding sequence is TGCAGTGCTGCCTCTCATTGGGCGGGAGTAAACCAAGAGACCCAGTACTTC. As protein: CSAASHWAGVNQETQYF.

V and J are TRBV5-1 and TRBJ2-3; 11 bases align to TRBD1. Germline CDR1 SGHRS, CDR2 YFSETQ. The length of the CDR3 is 15 residues. The V gene end was trimmed by 7 bases and the J gene end by 4 bases; junction bases not matched to a gene: 8. The DNA of the CDR3 is TGCGCCAGCCGCGAGGGGACAGGGGGTTCAGATACGCAGTATTTT. It specifies CASREGTGGSDTQYF.

The CDR3 reads CASGLVPRGSYNSPLHF. The CDR3 DNA is TGTGCTAGTGGTTTGGTACCTCGGGGCTCCTATAATTCACCCCTCCACTTT. V gene TRBV12-5 combines with J gene TRBJ1-6; D call uncertain. The CDR3 runs 17 residues. Trimming removed 0 bases at V and 0 bases at J, with 9 bases between. Germline V gene data show CDR1 as LGHNT and CDR2 as FRNRAP.

The sample holds one count of this clonotype. At one of its ends the junction is not consistent with the germline gene, which may arise from a read error. The CDR3 DNA is TGCGCCAGCAGCTTGGGTTCTGGGGCCAACGACCTGACTTTC. Translating gives CASSLGSGANDLTF. V is TRBV5-1 and J is TRBJ2-6; possible D gene TRBD1, 5 bases. Germline lookup yields CDR1 SGHRS and CDR2 YFSETQ. CDR3 length: 14 residues.

In this sample, this clonotype turned up a few times. This chain links TRBV29-1 with TRBJ2-3; D remains ambiguous. The germline gives CDR1 SQVTM, CDR2 ANQGSEA. The CDR3 length is 13 residues. V was trimmed by 7 bases and J by 2 bases, leaving 13 bases between them. CDR3 DNA sequence: TGCAGCGGTGTTCCTTACCCCACAGATACGCAGTATTTT. The encoded protein is CSGVPYPTDTQYF.

This clonotype showed up just once. This rearrangement joins TRBV27 to TRBJ1-5; no definite D call. From germline, CDR1 is MNHEY and CDR2 SMNVEV (reference sequence). The V end was cut by 5 bases, the J end by 2 bases, with 16 bases between. This CDR3 spans 16 amino acids. CDR3 in DNA: TGTGCCAGCAGTCCGCAGAGCGGGTATGGCAATCAGCCCCAGCATTTT. As protein: CASSPQSGYGNQPQHF.

There are many counts of this clonotype. The rearrangement links TRBV7-2 to TRBJ2-1; D is unclear. Germline V gene sequence: CDR1 SGHTA, CDR2 FQGNSA. The CDR3 runs to 13 residues. The V and J ends lost 5 bases and 5 bases respectively, with 10 bases between them. DNA of the CDR3: TGTGCCAGCAGCCCAGGCCCTAACAATGAGCAGTTCTTC. Its protein product is CASSPGPNNEQFF. Full variable domain (rest looked up from reference TRBV7-2 and TRBJ2-1): GAGVSQSPSNKVTEKGKDVELRCDPISGHTALYWYRQSLGQGLEFLIYFQGNSAPDKSGLPSDRFSAERTGGSVSTLTIQRTQQEDSAVYLCASSPGPNNEQFFGPGTRLTVL.

V gene TRBV29-1 combines with J gene TRBJ2-3, with 10 bases that match TRBD2. Looked up from germline, CDR1 is SQVTM and CDR2 is ANQGSEA. V lost 6 bases, J lost 4 bases, and 7 bases stayed unmatched. The CDR3 extends over 14 amino acids. The CDR3 sequence: CSVGTSAVPDTQYF. In DNA form, the CDR3 reads TGCAGCGTCGGGACTAGCGCAGTCCCAGATACGCAGTATTTT.

A remark on this clonotype: This could be a read error, since a much larger clone is one nucleotide away. V gene TRBV28 combines with J gene TRBJ2-5; 12 bases are a match to TRBD2. The CDR3 is 16 amino acids. With 8 bases clipped from V and 3 bases from J, the junction kept 10 bases outside the gene matches. Per germline, CDR1 MDHEN and CDR2 SYDVKM. CDR3 amino acids: CASVDLAGGSEETQYF. CDR3 DNA: TGTGCCAGCGTTGACCTAGCGGGAGGGTCTGAAGAGACCCAGTACTTC.

The gene calls are TRBV2 and TRBJ2-1; 7 bases are a match to TRBD1. This CDR3 spans 14 amino acids. Germline V gives CDR1 SNHLY, CDR2 FYNNEI. Germline trimming cut 3 bases from V and 10 bases from J; bases unmatched to any gene: 9. CDR3 nucleotides: TGTGCCAGCAGTGATCGACAGGGAGCCCACGAGCAGTTCTTC. This translates into CASSDRQGAHEQFF.

This clonotype was counted only a few times. The chain has TRBV28 and TRBJ2-7; D assignment may be TRBD1 or TRBD2 (5 bases each). The CDR3 is 15 residues long. Between the trimmed V and J ends, which lost 6 bases and 2 bases, there was a span of 17 bases. Per the germline V gene, CDR1 is MDHEN and CDR2 is SYDVKM. The CDR3 loop reads CASSHWGSGAYEQYF. CDR3 DNA: TGTGCCAGCAGCCATTGGGGGTCTGGGGCCTACGAGCAGTACTTC. The full variable domain, with the rest looked up from reference TRBV28 and TRBJ2-7, is DVKVTQSSRYLVKRTGEKVFLECVQDMDHENMFWYRQDPGLGLRLIYFSYDVKMKEKGDIPEGYSVSREKKERFSLILESASTNQTSMYLCASSHWGSGAYEQYFGPGTRLTVT.

J is TRBJ1-4 and V is TRBV11-2; D is undetermined. Deletions cut 2 bases from V and 0 bases from J, with 4 bases between. CDR3 length: 14 amino acids. Germline lookup yields CDR1 SGHAT and CDR2 FQNNGV. As DNA, the CDR3 is TGTGCCAGCAGCTTAACATCAACTAATGAAAAACTGTTTTTT. Residues: CASSLTSTNEKLFF.